Described below is a single T cell receptor (beta chain) sequence and its context. A single count supports this clone. Its antigen remains unidentified. The record has no base qualities; no much larger clone is one base away. The library was obtained by the immunoSEQ multiplex PCR assay. The clones in this table, taken by TCRdb from immuneACCESS, are in-frame only. Not every clone is retained; where verified, under half of the shortfall comes from an unresolved V gene, and the cause of the rest is unknown. The sample profile shows more than 35,000 clones; approximately 90% of them were found once. Jointly, the top ten make up 0.7% to 0.95% of the sample. The CDR3 sequence holds 15 residues, the cysteine and phenylalanine included. Left in the record is the CDR3 DNA by itself, 45 bases read in frame from the first base. V loses 2 bases of germline sequence and J loses 5 bases, and the interval between the two ends is 16 bases. Per the germline V gene (reference sequence), SGHKS is the CDR1 and YYEKEE is the CDR2.

This sample is drawn from a study of T cell changes during pregnancy in multiple sclerosis (dated by TCRdb to the late 2010s). With regard to the full study: In women with multiple sclerosis, the researchers looked at how the T cell repertoire shifted as pregnancy progressed.

The sample in question was CD4+ T cells from peripheral blood mononuclear cells, obtained after pregnancy. The chain joins TRBV5-5 to TRBJ1-1; possibly the D gene is TRBD1, per 5 matching bases. This clonotype was obtained from a female donor in good health, enrolled as a control in a pregnancy study. CDR3 reads: CASSFPGISGTEAFF. In nucleotide form, the sequence is TGTGCCAGCAGCTTTCCAGGGATTAGTGGAACTGAAGCTTTCTTT.